These 17 T cell receptor beta chains originate from one sample sequenced in a study of memory CD4+ T cells and cytomegalovirus serostatus. The sort gate was single viable CD3+CD4+CD8-CD45RO+ cells for memory CD4+ T cells. Sequencing used immunoSEQ multiplex PCR; TCRdb keeps in-frame clones, though not all of them. The table has tens of thousands of clones, 76% seen once. The sequencing sample was made of memory CD4+ T cells from blood. The receptors originated from an adult in good health and CMV-seronegative.

This rearrangement joins TRBV10-3 to TRBJ2-7; perhaps D is TRBD1 or TRBD2 (5 bases each). The CDR3 covers 13 residues. V gave up 7 bases and J gave up 3 bases, with 13 bases separating them. Germline loops: CDR1 ENHRY, CDR2 SYGVKD. The CDR3 here is CAINWDGDYEQYF. CDR3 nucleotide sequence: TGTGCCATCAACTGGGACGGGGACTACGAGCAGTACTTC.

The J gene is TRBJ1-5, the V gene TRBV13; no reliable D call. The CDR3 is 13 amino acids. The germline CDR1 and CDR2 sequences are PRHDT and FYEKMQ (reference sequence). The V end lost 2 bases, the J end lost 6 bases, and 8 bases lay between the germline ends. The CDR3 sequence: CASSLPAGQPQHF. In nucleotides, the CDR3 is TGTGCCAGCAGCTTACCCGCGGGTCAGCCCCAGCATTTT.

The gene calls are TRBV30 and TRBJ1-2; tentatively, D is TRBD1 (5 bases). V dropped 3 bases and J dropped 4 bases, with 9 bases sitting between them. Germline V gene sequence: CDR1 GTSNPN, CDR2 SVGIG (reference sequence). This CDR3 comprises 12 residues. For the CDR3, the DNA is TGTGCCTGGAGGGACATCCGCTATGGCTACACCTTC. This codes for CAWRDIRYGYTF.

V usage is TRBV27 and J usage is TRBJ1-6, with a weak D call TRBD1 (5 bases). V lost 5 bases, J lost 9 bases, and 11 bases lay in between. Per the germline V gene, CDR1 is MNHEY and CDR2 is SMNVEV (reference sequence). The CDR3 has 13 residues. CDR3 loop: CASSGDVFSPLHF. For the CDR3, the DNA is TGTGCCAGCAGTGGGGACGTTTTTTCACCCCTCCACTTT.

The chain combines TRBV9 with TRBJ2-3; D tentatively fits TRBD1 or TRBD2 (5 bases each). Trimming took off 1 base at V and 6 bases at J, with 12 bases between the two ends. Germline CDR1 reads SGDLS; CDR2 reads YYNGEE. CDR3 length: 14 residues. In DNA form, the CDR3 reads TGTGCCAGCAGCGTATACGGGACCCCCGATACGCAGTATTTT. Its protein is CASSVYGTPDTQYF.

This clone is medium-sized by share. This chain connects TRBV6-1 to TRBJ2-7, with D perhaps TRBD2 (5 bases). Germline assignment: CDR1 MNHNS and CDR2 SASEGT. The CDR3 is 13 amino acids. The V end lost 0 bases, the J end lost 7 bases, and 10 bases lay between the germline ends. The CDR3, as DNA: TGTGCCAGCAGTGAAGCGCGACCGGGGGAGCAGTACTTC. Translated, it gives CASSEARPGEQYF.

Only one count was recorded for this clone. The chain combines TRBV12-5 with TRBJ1-3; perhaps TRBD1 as D (5 bases). CDR1 LGHNT and CDR2 FRNRAP come from the germline V gene. V gave up 3 bases and J gave up 3 bases, with 9 bases separating them. The CDR3 loop spans 14 amino acids. The CDR3 here is CASGFGASGNTIYF. The CDR3 nucleotides are TGTGCTAGTGGTTTCGGGGCAAGTGGAAACACCATATATTTT.

V gene TRBV6-5 combines with J gene TRBJ2-7, with D tentatively TRBD1 (6 bases). The CDR3 totals 14 residues. Germline CDR1 MNHEY, CDR2 SVGAGI. Trimming took 7 bases from V and 3 from J, leaving 16 bases between them. The DNA for the CDR3 is TGTGCCAGCACCAGAACCGGGACAAGCTACGAGCAGTACTTC. It specifies CASTRTGTSYEQYF.

The sample holds one count of this clone. The rearrangement links TRBV6-5 to TRBJ1-2, with D perhaps TRBD1 (5 bases). The V end lost 2 bases, the J end lost 8 bases, and 12 bases lay between the germline ends. Germline V gene lookup returns CDR1 MNHEY and CDR2 SVGAGI. The CDR3 length is 13 residues. The CDR3 loop is CASSYTPGTGYTF. CDR3 bases: TGTGCCAGCAGTTACACCCCGGGGACGGGCTACACCTTC.

The chain links TRBV9 to TRBJ1-1; D is perhaps TRBD1 (6 bases). Trimming removed 3 bases at V and 3 bases at J, with 12 bases between. Per germline, CDR1 SGDLS and CDR2 YYNGEE. The CDR3 sequence is 14 residues long. The CDR3 DNA reads as TGTGCCAGCAGCGGAAACAGGGTGGACACTGAAGCTTTCTTT. This translates into CASSGNRVDTEAFF. Variable domain in full (rest from reference TRBV9 and TRBJ1-1): DSGVTQTPKHLITATGQRVTLRCSPRSGDLSVYWYQQSLDQGLQFLIQYYNGEERAKGNILERFSAQQFPDLHSELNLSSLELGDSALYFCASSGNRVDTEAFFGQGTRLTVV.

This clone was seen a single time. The chain is built from TRBV4-1 and TRBJ2-7; D may be TRBD1 (6 bases). Germline V CDR1 and CDR2: MGHRA, YSYEKL. This CDR3 is built from 14 residues. Trimming removed 6 bases at V and 5 bases at J, with 17 bases between. DNA for the CDR3: TGCGCCAGCAGGCGCGGGCCTGGGGGCGACGAGCAGTACTTC. The encoded protein is CASRRGPGGDEQYF.

The chain uses TRBV5-4 and TRBJ1-6; TRBD1 matches at 8 bases. The trim removed 1 base at V and 5 bases at J, leaving 5 bases unmatched. CDR3 length: 16 residues. Germline lookup yields CDR1 SGHNT and CDR2 YYREEE (reference sequence). CDR3 sequence reads: CASSLWTGMDNSPLHF. The CDR3 DNA reads TGTGCCAGCAGCTTGTGGACAGGGATGGATAATTCACCCCTCCACTTT.

This sequence joins TRBV11-2 and TRBJ2-7; D is undetermined. The CDR3 covers 13 residues. The germline V gene encodes CDR1 SGHAT and CDR2 FQNNGV. V gave up 5 bases and J gave up 3 bases, with 11 bases separating them. DNA of the CDR3: TGTGCCAGCAGCCCGCATACAGTCTACGAGCAGTACTTC. Translation gives CASSPHTVYEQYF.

This clone came up a few times. The CDR3 loop reads CASSNRQGQNTGELFF. The CDR3 DNA reads as TGTGCCAGCAGCAACCGTCAGGGGCAGAACACCGGGGAGCTGTTTTTT. This chain joins TRBV21-1 and TRBJ2-2; the table calls TRBD1, which could not be checked here. TRBV21-1 is a pseudogene segment. The CDR3 spans 16 residues.

The chain links TRBV18 to TRBJ2-1; 9 bases are a match to TRBD1. Per the germline V gene, CDR1 is KGHSH and CDR2 is LQKENI. This CDR3 region has 14 residues. After removal of 0 bases from V and 7 bases from J, the junction contained 1 base not matched to a gene. DNA for the CDR3: TGTGCCAGCTCACCACCCGGGACAGGGAATGAGCAGTTCTTC. It yields the protein CASSPPGTGNEQFF.

The chain employs TRBV4-2 and TRBJ1-3, with D perhaps matching TRBD1 (6 bases). Germline V gene sequence: CDR1 LGHNA, CDR2 YNFKEQ. CDR3 length: 19 amino acids. V was trimmed by 0 bases and J by 2 bases, leaving 20 bases between them. The CDR3 sequence is CASSQDRPGAGGTGNTIYF. The DNA for the CDR3 is TGTGCCAGCAGCCAAGATAGGCCAGGGGCGGGTGGAACTGGAAACACCATATATTTT.

This chain connects TRBV7-9 to TRBJ1-6; the D is unclear. V shed 5 bases and J shed 8 bases, with 7 bases lying between them. The CDR3 runs 12 residues. Germline CDR1 and CDR2: SEHNR and FQNEAQ (reference sequence). The CDR3 bases are TGTGCCAGCAGCCCATCAGATTCACCCCTCCACTTT. This codes for CASSPSDSPLHF.